This TCR beta chain was obtained from a study of blood T cell repertoires in COVID-19. Study-wide background: Samples taken during acute and convalescent COVID-19 were collected in the United States, Italy and Spain. The cDNA or gDNA used as material had been derived from T cells, B-cell-depleted T cells, or PBMCs.

How the authors handled the data: Researchers report that nucleated cell counts were estimated from reference gene primer amplification. The assay was immunoSEQ multiplex PCR, and TCRdb's table has in-frame clones only and misses some. V and J calls and clone size come straight from that table; D and trimming were deduced from the DNA. The sample yields about 55,000 clones, roughly four fifths seen once. This CDR3 is 14 amino acids long. Germline V lookup: CDR1 SGHAT, CDR2 FQNNGV. Trimming took 5 bases from V and 8 from J, leaving 13 bases between them. This clone has only one observation. This clonotype originated in a woman aged 55-70 years with acute or convalescent COVID-19. The J gene is TRBJ1-6, the V gene TRBV11-2, with TRBD1 as a possible D gene (5 bases). The sample comprised peripheral blood. The CDR3 DNA sequence: TGTGCCAGCAGCCCGCCGGGGGGAGATTCACCCCTCCACTTT. Its translation is CASSPPGGDSPLHF.